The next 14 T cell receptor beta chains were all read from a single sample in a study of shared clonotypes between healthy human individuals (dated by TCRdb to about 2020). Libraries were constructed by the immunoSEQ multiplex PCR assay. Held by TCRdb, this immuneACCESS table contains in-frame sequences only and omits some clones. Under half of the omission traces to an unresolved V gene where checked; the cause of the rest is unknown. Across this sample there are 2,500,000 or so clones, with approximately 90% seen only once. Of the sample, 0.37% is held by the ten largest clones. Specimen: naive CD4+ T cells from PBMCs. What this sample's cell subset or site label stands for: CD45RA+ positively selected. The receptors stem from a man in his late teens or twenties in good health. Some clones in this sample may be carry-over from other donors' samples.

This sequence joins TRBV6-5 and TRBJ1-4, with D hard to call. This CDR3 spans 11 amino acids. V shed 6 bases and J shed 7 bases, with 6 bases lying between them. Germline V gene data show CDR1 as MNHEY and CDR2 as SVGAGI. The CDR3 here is CASRLAEKLFF. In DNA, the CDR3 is TGTGCCAGCAGATTAGCTGAAAAACTGTTTTTT.

CDR3 DNA: TGTGCCAGCAGCTTCCCCCGGGACAGGGGGCTCGAGCAGTACTTC. Translated: CASSFPRDRGLEQYF. The chain joins TRBV5-8 to TRBJ2-7; 12 nucleotides agree with TRBD1. The germline gives CDR1 SGHTS, CDR2 YDEGEE. The CDR3 has 15 amino acids. With V trimmed by 2 bases and J by 6 bases, 6 bases remained unmatched.

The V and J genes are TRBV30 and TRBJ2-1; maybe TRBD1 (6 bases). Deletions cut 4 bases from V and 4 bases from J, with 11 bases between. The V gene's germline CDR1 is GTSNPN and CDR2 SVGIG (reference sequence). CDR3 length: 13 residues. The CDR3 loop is CAWKRQAYNEQFF. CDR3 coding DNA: TGTGCCTGGAAACGACAGGCTTACAATGAGCAGTTCTTC. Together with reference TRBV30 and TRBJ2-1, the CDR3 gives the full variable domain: SQTIHQWPATLVQPVGSPLSLECTVEGTSNPNLYWYRQAAGRGLQLLFYSVGIGQISSEVPQNLSASRPQDRQFILSSKKLLLSDSGFYLCAWKRQAYNEQFFGPGTRLTVL.

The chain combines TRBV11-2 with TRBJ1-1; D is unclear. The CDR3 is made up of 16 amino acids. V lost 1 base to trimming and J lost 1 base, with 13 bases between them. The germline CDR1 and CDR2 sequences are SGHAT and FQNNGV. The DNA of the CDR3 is TGTGCCAGCAGCTTAGGCCGGGTCTCCGCGAACACTGAAGCTTTCTTT. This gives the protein CASSLGRVSANTEAFF.

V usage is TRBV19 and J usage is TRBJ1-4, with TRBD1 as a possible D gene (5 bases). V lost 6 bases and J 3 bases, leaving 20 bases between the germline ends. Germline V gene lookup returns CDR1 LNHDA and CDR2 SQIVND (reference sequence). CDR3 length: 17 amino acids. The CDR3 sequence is CASSRSGGFFSNEKLFF. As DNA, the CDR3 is TGTGCCAGTAGCCGATCGGGGGGGTTCTTTTCTAATGAAAAACTGTTTTTT.

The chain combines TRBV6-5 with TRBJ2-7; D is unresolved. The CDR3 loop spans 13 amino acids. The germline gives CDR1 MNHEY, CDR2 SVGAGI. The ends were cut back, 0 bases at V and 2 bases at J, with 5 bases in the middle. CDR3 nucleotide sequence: TGTGCCAGCAGTTACTCGCCGGCCTACGAGCAGTACTTC. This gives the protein CASSYSPAYEQYF.

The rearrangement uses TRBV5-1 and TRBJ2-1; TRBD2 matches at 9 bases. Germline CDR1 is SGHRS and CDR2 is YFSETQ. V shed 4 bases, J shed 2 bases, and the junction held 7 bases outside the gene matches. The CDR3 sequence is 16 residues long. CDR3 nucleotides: TGCGCCAGCAGCCCCGAAGCGGGAGGACCCTACAATGAGCAGTTCTTC. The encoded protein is CASSPEAGGPYNEQFF.

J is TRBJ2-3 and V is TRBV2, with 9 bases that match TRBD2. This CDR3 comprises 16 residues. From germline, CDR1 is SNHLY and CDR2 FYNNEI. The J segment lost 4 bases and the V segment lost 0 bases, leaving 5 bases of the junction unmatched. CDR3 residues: CASSEAPSGVPDTQYF. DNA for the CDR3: TGTGCCAGCAGTGAAGCCCCTAGCGGGGTCCCAGATACGCAGTATTTT.

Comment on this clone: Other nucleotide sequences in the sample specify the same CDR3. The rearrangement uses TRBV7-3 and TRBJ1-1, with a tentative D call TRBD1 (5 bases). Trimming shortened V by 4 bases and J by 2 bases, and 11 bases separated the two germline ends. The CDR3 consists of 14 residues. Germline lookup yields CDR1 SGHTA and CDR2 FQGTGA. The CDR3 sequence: CASSSGLPNTEAFF. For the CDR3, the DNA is TGTGCCAGCAGCTCGGGACTCCCAAACACTGAAGCTTTCTTT.

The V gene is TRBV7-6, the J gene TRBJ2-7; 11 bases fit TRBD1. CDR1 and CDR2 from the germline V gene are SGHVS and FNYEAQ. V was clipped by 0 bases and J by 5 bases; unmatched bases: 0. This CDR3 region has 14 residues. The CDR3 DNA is TGTGCCAGCAGCTTAGCGGACAGGGGGCACGAGCAGTACTTC. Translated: CASSLADRGHEQYF.

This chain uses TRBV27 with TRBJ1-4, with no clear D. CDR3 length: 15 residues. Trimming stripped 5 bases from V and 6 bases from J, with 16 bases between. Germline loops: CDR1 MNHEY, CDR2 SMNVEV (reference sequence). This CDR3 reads CASSLEPTADEKLFF. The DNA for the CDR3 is TGTGCCAGCAGTCTCGAGCCCACGGCAGATGAAAAACTGTTTTTT.

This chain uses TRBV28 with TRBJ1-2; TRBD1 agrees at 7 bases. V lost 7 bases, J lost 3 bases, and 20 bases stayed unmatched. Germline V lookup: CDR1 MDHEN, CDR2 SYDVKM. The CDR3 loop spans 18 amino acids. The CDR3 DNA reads TGTGCCAGCACCTCGTCATGGGGCAGGGGGGACGATTACTATGGCTACACCTTC. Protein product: CASTSSWGRGDDYYGYTF.

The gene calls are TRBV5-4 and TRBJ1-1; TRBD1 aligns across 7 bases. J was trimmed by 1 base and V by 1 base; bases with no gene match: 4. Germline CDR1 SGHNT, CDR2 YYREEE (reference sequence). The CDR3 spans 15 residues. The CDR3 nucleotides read TGTGCCAGCAGCTTGATTAAGGGGGCGAACACTGAAGCTTTCTTT. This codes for CASSLIKGANTEAFF.

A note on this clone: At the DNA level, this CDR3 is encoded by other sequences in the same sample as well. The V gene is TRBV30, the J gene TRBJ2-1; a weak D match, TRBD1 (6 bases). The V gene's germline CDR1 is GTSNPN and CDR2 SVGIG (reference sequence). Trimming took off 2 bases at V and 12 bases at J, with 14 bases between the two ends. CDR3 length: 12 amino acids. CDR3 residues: CAWSPIVGAQFF. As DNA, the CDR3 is TGTGCCTGGAGTCCGATTGTGGGGGCGCAGTTCTTC.